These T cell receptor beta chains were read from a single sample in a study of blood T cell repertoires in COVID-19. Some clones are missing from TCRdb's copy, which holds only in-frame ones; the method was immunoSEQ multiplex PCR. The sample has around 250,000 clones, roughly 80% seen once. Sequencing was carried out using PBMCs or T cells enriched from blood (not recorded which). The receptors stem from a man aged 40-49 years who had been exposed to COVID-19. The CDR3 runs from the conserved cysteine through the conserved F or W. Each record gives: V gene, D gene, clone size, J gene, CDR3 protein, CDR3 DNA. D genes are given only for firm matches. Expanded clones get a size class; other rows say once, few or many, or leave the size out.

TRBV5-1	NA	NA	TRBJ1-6	CASSYDSSYNSPLHF	TGCGCCAGCAGCTACGACAGCTCCTATAATTCACCCCTCCACTTT
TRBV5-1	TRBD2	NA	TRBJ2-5	CASSLVAGVRQETQYF	TGCGCCAGCAGCTTGGTAGCGGGAGTACGGCAAGAGACCCAGTACTTC
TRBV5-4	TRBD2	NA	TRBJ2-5	CASRPTSGDFQETQYF	TGTGCCAGCAGACCGACTAGCGGAGACTTCCAAGAGACCCAGTACTTC
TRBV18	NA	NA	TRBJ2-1	CASSPRVQTSSNEQFF	TGTGCCAGCTCACCGAGGGTACAGACATCCTCCAATGAGCAGTTCTTC
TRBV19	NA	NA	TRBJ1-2	CASTFLGRGDPIRRGYTF	TGTGCCAGTACTTTCCTCGGGCGCGGGGATCCCATACGACGCGGCTACACCTTC
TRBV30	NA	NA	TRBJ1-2	CAWTIAGLWGYTF	TGTGCCTGGACCATCGCTGGGCTTTGGGGCTACACCTTC
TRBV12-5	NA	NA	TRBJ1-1	CASGPTGNTEAFF	TGTGCTAGTGGTCCAACAGGGAACACTGAAGCTTTCTTT
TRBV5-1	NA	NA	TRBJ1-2	CASSLTFDGYTF	TGCGCCAGCAGCCTTACTTTCGATGGCTACACCTTC
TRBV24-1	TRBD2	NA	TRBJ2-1	CATSERGGEQFF	TGTGCCACCAGTGAGCGGGGGGGTGAGCAGTTCTTC
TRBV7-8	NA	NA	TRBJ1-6	CASTPGGTSSSYNSPLHF	TGTGCCAGCACCCCGGGAGGGACGTCGAGCTCCTATAATTCACCCCTCCACTTT
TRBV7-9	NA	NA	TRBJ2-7	CASSFSRSYEQYF	TGTGCCAGCAGCTTCTCTAGGTCCTACGAGCAGTACTTC
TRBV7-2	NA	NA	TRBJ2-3	CASSSVSTDTQYF	TGTGCCAGCAGCAGCGTAAGCACAGATACGCAGTATTTT
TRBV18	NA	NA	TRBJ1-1	CASSRGGMNTEAFF	TGTGCCAGCTCCCGTGGGGGGATGAACACTGAAGCTTTCTTT
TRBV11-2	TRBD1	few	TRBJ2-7	CASSRQGAGEQYF	TGTGCCAGCAGTAGACAGGGGGCTGGCGAGCAGTACTTC
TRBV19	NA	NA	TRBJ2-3	CASSIPRLADTQYF	TGTGCCAGTAGTATCCCGAGACTAGCAGATACGCAGTATTTT
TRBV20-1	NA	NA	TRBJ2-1	CSASPSGNEQFF	TGCAGTGCTAGTCCGTCCGGGAATGAGCAGTTCTTC
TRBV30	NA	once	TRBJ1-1	CAWSVGDRNTEAFF	TGTGCCTGGAGTGTAGGAGACCGAAACACTGAAGCTTTCTTT
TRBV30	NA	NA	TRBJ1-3	CAWSVVSWESSGNTIYF	TGTGCCTGGAGTGTCGTTTCCTGGGAGAGCTCTGGAAACACCATATATTTT
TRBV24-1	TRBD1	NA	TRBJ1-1	CATRAQGGTEAFF	TGTGCCACCAGGGCTCAGGGGGGCACTGAAGCTTTCTTT
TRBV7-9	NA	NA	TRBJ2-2	CASSPGGELFF	TGTGCCAGCAGCCCCGGGGGGGAGCTGTTTTTT
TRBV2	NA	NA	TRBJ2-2	CASSYAGELFF	TGTGCCAGCTCGTACGCGGGGGAGCTGTTTTTT
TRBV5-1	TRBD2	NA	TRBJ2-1	CASSFLVLADNEQFF	TGCGCCAGCAGCTTCCTCGTACTAGCGGATAATGAGCAGTTCTTC
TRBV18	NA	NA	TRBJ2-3	CASSPRLGGDTQYF	TGTGCCAGCTCACCGCGACTTGGAGGAGATACGCAGTATTTT